This passage covers 16 T cell receptor beta chains from one sample sequenced in a study of blood T cell repertoires in COVID-19. Method: immunoSEQ multiplex PCR; TCRdb's copy keeps in-frame clones and lacks some. The repertoire consists of about 220,000 clones, with about four fifths occurring once and the leading ten covering about 5.3%. Sample: PBMCs or T cells enriched from blood (not recorded which). The receptors were gathered from a woman aged 50 to 60 who had been exposed to COVID-19.

This chain connects TRBV5-4 to TRBJ2-1; a possible D gene is TRBD2 (7 bases). The CDR3 consists of 13 residues. Germline V gene data show CDR1 as SGHNT and CDR2 as YYREEE (reference sequence). V lost 4 bases to trimming and J lost 8 bases, with 13 bases between them. CDR3 sequence: CASSPGGHDEQFF. The CDR3 region has the DNA TGTGCCAGCAGCCCCGGGGGGCACGATGAGCAGTTCTTC.

V usage is TRBV3-1 (or the pseudogene TRBV3-2) and J usage is TRBJ2-2; D is perhaps TRBD2 (6 bases). Per germline, CDR1 LGHDT and CDR2 YNNKEL (reference sequence). This CDR3 has 15 residues. V shed 3 bases and J shed 6 bases, with 14 bases lying between them. The CDR3 DNA reads as TGTGCCAGCAGCCACGGGAGATATGGATCCGGGGAGCTGTTTTTT. Encoded protein: CASSHGRYGSGELFF.

The V gene is TRBV12-2, the J gene TRBJ2-5; the table gives TRBD2 as D, unverified against the DNA. TRBV12-2 is a documented pseudogene. The CDR3 runs to 12 residues. CDR3 nucleotides: TGTGCAAGTCGCGAGGGTTATAGGACCCAGTACTTC. Its protein is CASREGYRTQYF.

In its sample, this clone was seen many times. The chain is built from TRBV30 and TRBJ1-2; TRBD1 matches 7 bases. Trimming at V came to 3 bases and at J to 6 bases, leaving 7 bases not matched to a gene. Germline values: CDR1 GTSNPN, CDR2 SVGIG (reference sequence). This CDR3 has 13 amino acids. CDR3: CAWSGDRRNGYTF. The DNA of the CDR3 is TGTGCCTGGAGCGGGGACAGAAGAAATGGCTACACCTTC.

The chain couples TRBV7-8 to TRBJ1-3, with 8 nucleotides matching TRBD1. V trimming: 5 bases; J trimming: 0 bases; junction bases outside the gene matches: 9. Germline V gene lookup returns CDR1 SGHVS and CDR2 FQNEAQ. The CDR3 runs to 17 residues. This CDR3 reads CASSPRQGSRSGNTIYF. The CDR3 DNA reads as TGTGCCAGCAGCCCCCGACAGGGGTCCCGCTCTGGAAACACCATATATTTT. The whole variable domain, filled in from reference TRBV7-8 and TRBJ1-3, reads GAGVSQSPRYKVAKRGQDVALRCDPISGHVSLFWYQQALGQGPEFLTYFQNEAQLDKSGLPSDRFFAERPEGSVSTLKIQRTQQEDSAVYLCASSPRQGSRSGNTIYFGEGSWLTVV.

This clone has only a few counts. The V gene is TRBV9, the J gene TRBJ1-2; TRBD1 matches 8 bases. This CDR3 is built from 15 residues. The germline V gene encodes CDR1 SGDLS and CDR2 YYNGEE. The junction had 9 bases not matched to a gene; V was cut back by 4 bases and J by 4 bases. The CDR3 loop reads CASSLETGDVYGYTF. In nucleotides, the CDR3 is TGTGCCAGCAGCCTGGAGACAGGGGATGTCTATGGCTACACCTTC.

The chain recombines TRBV5-1 with TRBJ1-1; 8 positions match TRBD1. The germline V gene has CDR1 SGHRS and CDR2 YFSETQ. Trimming cost V 4 bases and J 5 bases; bases outside gene matches: 16. The CDR3 has 17 amino acids. The CDR3: CASSPSRGPGGPTEAFF. The DNA of the CDR3 is TGCGCCAGCAGCCCGTCCAGGGGGCCGGGGGGTCCGACTGAAGCTTTCTTT.

This rearrangement joins TRBV6-5 to TRBJ1-1; D call uncertain. In germline, CDR1 is MNHEY, CDR2 SVGAGI. CDR3 length equals 13 residues. The V gene lost 7 bases and the J gene lost 1 base, with 10 bases spanning the gap. CDR3 amino acids: CASIGQTNTEAFF. For the CDR3, the DNA is TGTGCCAGCATTGGGCAGACGAACACTGAAGCTTTCTTT.

The CDR3 region has the DNA TGTGCCAGCAGCTTGGTGTCAGGGAACACTGAAGCTTTCTTT. It encodes CASSLVSGNTEAFF. V usage is TRBV5-8 and J usage is TRBJ1-1; D uncertain. The V end was cut by 0 bases, the J end by 1 base, with 7 bases between. The V gene's germline CDR1 is SGHTS and CDR2 YDEGEE. CDR3 length: 14 amino acids.

The chain uses TRBV28 and TRBJ1-3; the match to TRBD1 covers 7 bases. V shed 8 bases and J 0 bases; nucleotides not matched to a gene: 1. The germline V gene encodes CDR1 MDHEN and CDR2 SYDVKM. This CDR3 is built from 13 residues. CDR3 DNA sequence: TGTGCCAGCGGGACAGCCTCTGGAAACACCATATATTTT. Protein sequence: CASGTASGNTIYF.

This sequence joins TRBV6-5 and TRBJ1-2, with 11 bases aligning to TRBD1. V dropped 6 bases and J dropped 10; count of bases not matched to a gene: 10. This CDR3 has 14 amino acids. Per germline, CDR1 MNHEY and CDR2 SVGAGI. The DNA for the CDR3 is TGTGCCAGCAGGTCGGACAGGGGGCCGGTTGACTACACCTTC. This sequence encodes CASRSDRGPVDYTF.

The chain joins TRBV19 to TRBJ1-2; D may be TRBD1 (6 bases). The germline gives CDR1 LNHDA, CDR2 SQIVND (reference sequence). CDR3 length equals 15 residues. V lost 3 bases and J 4 bases, leaving 15 bases between the germline ends. In nucleotides, the CDR3 is TGTGCCAGTAGTATTCCCCTGGGACACCTCTATGGCTACACCTTC. It encodes CASSIPLGHLYGYTF.

The rearrangement links TRBV21-1 to TRBJ2-3; TRBD2 is taken as the D call from the table, unchecked against the DNA. TRBV21-1 is flagged as a pseudogene. The CDR3 is 21 residues long. The CDR3 nucleotides are TGTGCCAGCAGCTCAGGAGGGACTGTCCCCCCCACCGAACCTAGCACAGATACGCAGTATTTT. Translated, it gives CASSSGGTVPPTEPSTDTQYF.

J is TRBJ1-4 and V is TRBV2; no clear D gene. V lost 6 bases and J 8 bases, leaving 7 bases between the germline ends. The V gene's germline CDR1 is SNHLY and CDR2 FYNNEI. This CDR3 contains 11 residues. CDR3 sequence reads: CASREGEKLFF. CDR3 DNA: TGTGCCAGCAGGGAGGGCGAAAAACTGTTTTTT. The variable domain in full, completed from reference TRBV2 and TRBJ1-4, reads EPEVTQTPSHQVTQMGQEVILRCVPISNHLYFYWYRQILGQKVEFLVSFYNNEISEKSEIFDDQFSVERPDGSNFTLKIRSTKLEDSAMYFCASREGEKLFFGSGTQLSVL.

The chain has TRBV6-5 and TRBJ2-7, with TRBD1 identical over 8 bases. The CDR3 spans 13 residues. From germline, CDR1 is MNHEY and CDR2 SVGAGI. Trimming took 6 bases from V and 3 from J; bases not matched to a gene: 4. CDR3 amino acids: CASRATGGYEQYF. Written as DNA, the CDR3 is TGTGCCAGCAGGGCCACAGGGGGCTACGAGCAGTACTTC.

This clone has just one count. Distinct nucleotide sequences in the sample also encode this CDR3. The chain has TRBV18 and TRBJ1-2; 12 positions agree with TRBD1. The junction had 6 bases not matched to a gene; V was cut back by 5 bases and J by 5 bases. CDR1 KGHSH and CDR2 LQKENI come from the germline V gene. The CDR3 is made up of 15 amino acids. CDR3 loop: CASSGTGGAGYGYTF. The CDR3 nucleotides read TGTGCCAGCTCAGGGACAGGGGGCGCCGGATATGGCTACACCTTC. Complete variable domain (other parts from reference TRBV18 and TRBJ1-2): NAGVMQNPRHLVRRRGQEARLRCSPMKGHSHVYWYRQLPEEGLKFMVYLQKENIIDESGMPKERFSAEFPKEGPSILRIQQVVRGDSAAYFCASSGTGGAGYGYTFGSGTRLTVV.